This T cell receptor (beta chain) derives from a study of identical twins. Study observations and caveats: Compared with models, monozygotic twins showed more out-of-frame TCR alpha sharing. High-abundance cord blood beta clonotypes had fewer insertions; memory repertoires showed none.

TCRdb re-called the 5' RACE reads through MiXCR, storing one row per CDR3 protein. The sample holds 550,000 to 800,000 distinct CDR3 sequences; under 8.5% are singletons and the top ten take roughly 1.6%. Per the germline V gene, CDR1 is LNHNV and CDR2 is YYDKDF (reference sequence). This CDR3 comprises 14 residues. V gave up 1 base and J gave up 3 bases, with 9 bases separating them. This clonotype was found many times. Its antigen remains unknown. This sample also appeared in a second study, on yellow fever vaccine responses in identical twins. From that report: The authors reported partly convergent, partly personalized vaccine responses in identical twins.

The chain has TRBV15 and TRBJ1-1; D not resolved. The sequence was obtained from a woman under 30 in good health. Sequenced sample: PBMCs. CDR3 amino acids: CATSRGGLDTEAFF. The CDR3 DNA follows: TGTGCCACCAGCAGAGGCGGATTGGACACTGAAGCTTTCTTT.